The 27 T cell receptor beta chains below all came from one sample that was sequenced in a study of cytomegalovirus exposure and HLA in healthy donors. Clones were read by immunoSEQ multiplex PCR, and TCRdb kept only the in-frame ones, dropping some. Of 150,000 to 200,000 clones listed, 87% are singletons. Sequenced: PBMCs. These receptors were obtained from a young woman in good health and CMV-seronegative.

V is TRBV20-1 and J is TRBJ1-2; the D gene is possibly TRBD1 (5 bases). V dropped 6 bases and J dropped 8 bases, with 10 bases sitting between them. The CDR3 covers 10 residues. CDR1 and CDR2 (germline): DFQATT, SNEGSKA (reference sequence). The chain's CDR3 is CSAGGWGYTF. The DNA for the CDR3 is TGCAGTGCGGGGGGATGGGGCTACACCTTC.

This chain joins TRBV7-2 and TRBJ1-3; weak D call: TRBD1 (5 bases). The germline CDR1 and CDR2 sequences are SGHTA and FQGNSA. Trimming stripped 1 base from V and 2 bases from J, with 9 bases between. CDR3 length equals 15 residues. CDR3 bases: TGTGCCAGCAGCTTAGAAACAGGACCTGGAAACACCATATATTTT. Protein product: CASSLETGPGNTIYF.

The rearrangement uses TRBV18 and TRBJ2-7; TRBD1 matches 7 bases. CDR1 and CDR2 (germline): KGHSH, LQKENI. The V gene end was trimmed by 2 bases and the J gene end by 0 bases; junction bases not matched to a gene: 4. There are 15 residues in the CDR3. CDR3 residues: CASSPWDSNSYEQYF. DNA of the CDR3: TGTGCCAGCTCACCATGGGACAGCAACTCCTACGAGCAGTACTTC. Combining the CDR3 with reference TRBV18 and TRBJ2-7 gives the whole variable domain NAGVMQNPRHLVRRRGQEARLRCSPMKGHSHVYWYRQLPEEGLKFMVYLQKENIIDESGMPKERFSAEFPKEGPSILRIQQVVRGDSAAYFCASSPWDSNSYEQYFGPGTRLTVT.

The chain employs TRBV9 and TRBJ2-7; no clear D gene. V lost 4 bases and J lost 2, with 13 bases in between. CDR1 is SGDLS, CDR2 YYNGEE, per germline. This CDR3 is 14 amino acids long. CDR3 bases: TGTGCCAGCAGCCCCCTCCAGAAACCCTACGAGCAGTACTTC. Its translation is CASSPLQKPYEQYF. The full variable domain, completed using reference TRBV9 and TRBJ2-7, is DSGVTQTPKHLITATGQRVTLRCSPRSGDLSVYWYQQSLDQGLQFLIQYYNGEERAKGNILERFSAQQFPDLHSELNLSSLELGDSALYFCASSPLQKPYEQYFGPGTRLTVT.

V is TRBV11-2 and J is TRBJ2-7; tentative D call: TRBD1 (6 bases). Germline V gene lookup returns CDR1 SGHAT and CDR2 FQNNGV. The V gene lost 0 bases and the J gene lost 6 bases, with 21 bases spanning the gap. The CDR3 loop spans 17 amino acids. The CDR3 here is CASSLDFGTTNFVEQYF. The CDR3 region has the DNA TGTGCCAGCAGCTTAGATTTCGGGACAACTAATTTCGTCGAGCAGTACTTC.

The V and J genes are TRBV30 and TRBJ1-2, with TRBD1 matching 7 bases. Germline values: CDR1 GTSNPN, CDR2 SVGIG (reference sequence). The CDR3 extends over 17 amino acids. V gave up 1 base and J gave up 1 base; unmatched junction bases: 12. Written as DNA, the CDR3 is TGTGCCTGGAGTGCCCTCCGGGACAGACGATATAACTATGGCTACACCTTC. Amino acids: CAWSALRDRRYNYGYTF.

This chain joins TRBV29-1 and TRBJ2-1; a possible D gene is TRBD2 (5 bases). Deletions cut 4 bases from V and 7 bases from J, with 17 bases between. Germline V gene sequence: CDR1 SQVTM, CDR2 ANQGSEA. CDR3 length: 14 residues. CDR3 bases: TGCAGCGTTGGCGGTGTGATCCGGGGAAATGAGCAGTTCTTC. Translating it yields CSVGGVIRGNEQFF.

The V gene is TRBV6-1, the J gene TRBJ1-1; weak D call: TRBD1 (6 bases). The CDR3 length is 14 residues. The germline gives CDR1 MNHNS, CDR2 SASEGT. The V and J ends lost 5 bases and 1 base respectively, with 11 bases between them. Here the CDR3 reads CASSHLQGNTEAFF. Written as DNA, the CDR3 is TGTGCCAGCAGTCACCTACAGGGGAACACTGAAGCTTTCTTT.

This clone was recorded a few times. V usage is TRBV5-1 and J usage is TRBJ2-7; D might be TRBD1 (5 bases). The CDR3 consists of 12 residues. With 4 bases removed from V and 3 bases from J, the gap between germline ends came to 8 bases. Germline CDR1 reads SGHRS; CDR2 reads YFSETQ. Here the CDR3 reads CASSEDNYEQYF. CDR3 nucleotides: TGCGCCAGCAGCGAGGACAACTACGAGCAGTACTTC.

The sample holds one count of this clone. The CDR3, as DNA: TGTGCCAGCAGCAAAGGGGAAGGGCAGCCCCAGCATTTT. It codes for CASSKGEGQPQHF. The rearrangement uses TRBV7-6 and TRBJ1-5, with a possible D match to TRBD1 (5 bases). The CDR3 has 13 amino acids. Per the germline V gene, CDR1 is SGHVS and CDR2 is FNYEAQ. Trimming took off 5 bases at V and 7 bases at J, with 12 bases between the two ends.

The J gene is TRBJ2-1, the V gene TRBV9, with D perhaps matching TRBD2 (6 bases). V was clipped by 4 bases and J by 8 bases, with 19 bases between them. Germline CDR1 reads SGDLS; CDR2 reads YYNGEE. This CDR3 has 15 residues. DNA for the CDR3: TGTGCCAGCAGCCCGCGGGGCTTTTGGGGGGATGAGCAGTTCTTC. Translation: CASSPRGFWGDEQFF.

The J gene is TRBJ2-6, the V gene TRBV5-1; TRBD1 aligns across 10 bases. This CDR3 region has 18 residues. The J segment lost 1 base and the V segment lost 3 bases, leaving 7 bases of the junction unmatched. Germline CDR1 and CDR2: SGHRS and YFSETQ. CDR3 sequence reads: CASSSKTGGGSGANVLTF. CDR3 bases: TGCGCCAGCAGCTCCAAGACAGGGGGCGGGTCTGGGGCCAACGTCCTGACTTTC.

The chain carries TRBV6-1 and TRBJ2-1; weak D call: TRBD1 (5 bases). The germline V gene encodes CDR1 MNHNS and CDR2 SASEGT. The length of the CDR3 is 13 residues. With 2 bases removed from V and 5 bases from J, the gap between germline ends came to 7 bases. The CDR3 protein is CASSERGNNEQFF. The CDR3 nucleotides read TGTGCCAGCAGTGAAAGGGGAAACAATGAGCAGTTCTTC.

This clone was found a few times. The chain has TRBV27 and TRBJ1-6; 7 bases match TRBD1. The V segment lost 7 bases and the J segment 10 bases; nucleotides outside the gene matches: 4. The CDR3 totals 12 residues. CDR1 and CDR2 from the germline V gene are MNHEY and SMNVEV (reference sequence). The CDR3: CASTHRGSPLHF. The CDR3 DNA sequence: TGTGCCAGCACCCACAGGGGCTCACCCCTCCACTTT.

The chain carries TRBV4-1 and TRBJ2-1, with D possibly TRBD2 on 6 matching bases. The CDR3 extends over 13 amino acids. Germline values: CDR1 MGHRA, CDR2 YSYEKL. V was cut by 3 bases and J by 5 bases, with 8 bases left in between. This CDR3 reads CASSHRLDNEQFF. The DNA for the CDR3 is TGCGCCAGCAGCCACAGACTAGACAATGAGCAGTTCTTC.

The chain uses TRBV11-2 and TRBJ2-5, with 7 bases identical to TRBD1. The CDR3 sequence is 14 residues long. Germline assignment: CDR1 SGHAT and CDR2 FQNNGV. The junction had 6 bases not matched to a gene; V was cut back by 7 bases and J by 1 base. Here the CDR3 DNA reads TGTGCCAGCACCCGAGGGACAGTCCAAGAGACCCAGTACTTC. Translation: CASTRGTVQETQYF.

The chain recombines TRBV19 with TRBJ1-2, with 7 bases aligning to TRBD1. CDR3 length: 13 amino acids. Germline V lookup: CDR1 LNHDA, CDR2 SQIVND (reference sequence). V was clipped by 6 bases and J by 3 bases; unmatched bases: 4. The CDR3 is CASRPGQHYGYTF. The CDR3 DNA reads TGTGCCAGTAGACCGGGACAGCACTATGGCTACACCTTC.

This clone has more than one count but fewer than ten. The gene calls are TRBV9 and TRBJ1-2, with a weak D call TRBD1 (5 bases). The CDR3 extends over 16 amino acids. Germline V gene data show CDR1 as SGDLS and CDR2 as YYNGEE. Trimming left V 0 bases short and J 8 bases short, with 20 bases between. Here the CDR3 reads CASSVGHPAQDGGYTF. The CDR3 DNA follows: TGTGCCAGCAGCGTAGGCCACCCCGCACAGGACGGGGGCTACACCTTC.

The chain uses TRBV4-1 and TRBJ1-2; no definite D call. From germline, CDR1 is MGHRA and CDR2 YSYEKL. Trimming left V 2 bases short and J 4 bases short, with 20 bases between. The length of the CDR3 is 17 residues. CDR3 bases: TGCGCCAGCAGCCAAAAAGCGACGGGAGCCATAACCTATGGCTACACCTTC. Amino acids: CASSQKATGAITYGYTF.

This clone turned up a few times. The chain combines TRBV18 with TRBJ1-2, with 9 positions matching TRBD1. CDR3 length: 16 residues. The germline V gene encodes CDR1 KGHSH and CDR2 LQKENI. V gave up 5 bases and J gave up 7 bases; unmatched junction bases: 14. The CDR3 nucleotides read TGTGCCAGCTCAGCCTCTCGCAAAACAGGGGGCTCTGGCTACACCTTC. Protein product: CASSASRKTGGSGYTF.

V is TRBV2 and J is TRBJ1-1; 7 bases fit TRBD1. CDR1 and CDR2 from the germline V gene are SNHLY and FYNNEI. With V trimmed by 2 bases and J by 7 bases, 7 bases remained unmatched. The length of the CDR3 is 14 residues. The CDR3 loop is CASSERAGGVEAFF. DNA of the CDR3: TGTGCCAGCAGTGAAAGGGCAGGGGGAGTTGAAGCTTTCTTT.

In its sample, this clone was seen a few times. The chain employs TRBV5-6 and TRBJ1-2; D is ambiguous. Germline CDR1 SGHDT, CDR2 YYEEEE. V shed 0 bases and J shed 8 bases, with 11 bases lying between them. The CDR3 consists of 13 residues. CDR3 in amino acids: CASSLDRPRGYTF. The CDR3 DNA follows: TGTGCCAGCAGCTTGGATAGGCCGAGGGGCTACACCTTC.

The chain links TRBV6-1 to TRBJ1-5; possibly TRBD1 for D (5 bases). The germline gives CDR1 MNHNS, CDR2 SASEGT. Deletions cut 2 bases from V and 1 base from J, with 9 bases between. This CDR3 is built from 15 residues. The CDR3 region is CASSESGGSNQPQHF. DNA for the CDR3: TGTGCCAGCAGTGAATCCGGGGGAAGCAATCAGCCCCAGCATTTT.

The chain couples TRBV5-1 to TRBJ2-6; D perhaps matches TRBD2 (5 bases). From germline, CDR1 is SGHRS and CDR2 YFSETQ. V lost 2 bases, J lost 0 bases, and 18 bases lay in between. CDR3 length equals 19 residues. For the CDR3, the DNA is TGCGCCAGCAGCTTTGGTACACCCCTCGGAGGCTCTGGGGCCAACGTCCTGACTTTC. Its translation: CASSFGTPLGGSGANVLTF.

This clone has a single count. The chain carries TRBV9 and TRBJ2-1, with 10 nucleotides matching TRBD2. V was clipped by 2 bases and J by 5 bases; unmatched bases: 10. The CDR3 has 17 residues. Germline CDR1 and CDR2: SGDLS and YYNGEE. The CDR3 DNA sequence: TGTGCCAGCAGCGTCACCATTCCTAGCGGGGGCCACAATGAGCAGTTCTTC. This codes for CASSVTIPSGGHNEQFF.

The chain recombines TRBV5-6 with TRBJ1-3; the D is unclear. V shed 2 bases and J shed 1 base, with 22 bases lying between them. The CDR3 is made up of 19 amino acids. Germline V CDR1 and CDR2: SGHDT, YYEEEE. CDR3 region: CASSFWNSAADLSGNTIYF. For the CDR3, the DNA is TGTGCCAGCAGCTTTTGGAACTCGGCCGCAGACTTATCTGGAAACACCATATATTTT.

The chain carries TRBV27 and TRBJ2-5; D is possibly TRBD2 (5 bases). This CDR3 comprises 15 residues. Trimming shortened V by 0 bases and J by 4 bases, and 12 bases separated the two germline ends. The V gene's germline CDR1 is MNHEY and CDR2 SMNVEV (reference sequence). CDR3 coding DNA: TGTGCCAGCAGTTTATCGTCGTGGGCGGGAGAGACCCAGTACTTC. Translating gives CASSLSSWAGETQYF.